This T cell receptor beta chain was sequenced for a study of shared clonotypes between healthy human individuals. Regarding the study as a whole: Estimated clonotype richness was generally higher in naive than memory subsets. What limited the represented genetic and exposure-history diversity was the small number of donors. Generation probabilities of non-shared clonotypes were lower (relative to those shared by all four donors). Naive CD4 clonotypes were shared across several donors at 4% to 5%.

Sequenced by immunoSEQ multiplex PCR; TCRdb stores in-frame clones only, minus some. The sample lists about 2 million clones; 95% were seen once. Looked up from germline, CDR1 is MNHNS and CDR2 is SASEGT. The CDR3 sequence is 13 residues long. V was trimmed by 2 bases and J by 1 base, leaving 5 bases between them. For this clone: Its antigen is currently unknown. A much larger clone is a single base away; this may be a read error. Other nucleotide sequences from this sample produce the same CDR3.

This receptor was obtained from a man aged 18 to 30 in good health. Sequencing was carried out using naive CD4+ T cells sorted from blood. Subset denoted: CD45RA+ positively selected. The V call is TRBV6-1, the J call TRBJ1-1; no definite D call. The CDR3 sequence is CASSEQENTEAFF. In DNA, the CDR3 is TGTGCCAGCAGTGAACAGGAGAACACTGAAGCTTTCTTT.